Listed below are T cell receptor beta chains from one sample, sequenced in a study of T cell responses to AZD1222 COVID-19 vaccine. Sequencing used immunoSEQ multiplex PCR; TCRdb keeps in-frame clones, though not all of them. Found here are over 200,000 clones, 94% of them singletons; the top ten hold around 1.7%. The sample consisted of peripheral blood, taken 28 days after the second dose of the MenACWY control vaccine. The receptor set was obtained from an adult who received the MenACWY meningococcal vaccine as a control. CDR3s include the opening cysteine and the closing phenylalanine or tryptophan. The size field is filled for only some rows; it gives once, few, many or a size class.

- | TRBJ2-7 | TRBV28 | CASSRSSGVPYEQYF
- | TRBJ2-1 | TRBV29-1 | CSVETGGAYPYNEQFF
- | TRBJ1-1 | TRBV6-5 | CASSFAGVSEAFF
- | TRBJ2-7 | TRBV10-3 | CAIRFGTPGAYEQYF
- | TRBJ2-5 | TRBV6-5 | CASSIGGGQETQYF
- | TRBJ1-3 | TRBV29-1 | CSVGWGNTIYF
- | TRBJ1-3 | TRBV5-4 | CASSRTAGNTIYF
- | TRBJ2-2 | TRBV3-1/TRBV3-2 | CASSQGLLKGTGELFF
- | TRBJ2-3 | TRBV4-2 | CASTPGGLAGVDTQYF
- | TRBJ2-7 | TRBV18 | CASSPPDGYEQYF
- | TRBJ1-5 | TRBV28 | CASSLLGQPQHF
- | TRBJ2-2 | TRBV6-4 | CASSTDNTGELFF
- | TRBJ1-2 | TRBV19 | CASSIEPGRRDGYTF
- | TRBJ1-1 | TRBV6-5 | CASRITTGIGRAFF
- | TRBJ1-2 | TRBV25-1 | CASSEVNYGYTF
- | TRBJ1-3 | TRBV2 | CASSRTIAPGNTIYF
- | TRBJ2-3 | TRBV28 | CASSSNTLTSSQYF
- | TRBJ2-3 | TRBV5-1 | CATHKGGTSTDTQYF
- | TRBJ2-1 | TRBV27 | CASSISSYNEQFF
- | TRBJ2-4 | TRBV7-4 | CASSPLGQGGLAKNIQYF
- | TRBJ2-7 | TRBV27 | CASSPGTGRSSYEQYF
- | TRBJ1-6 | TRBV19 | CASSDAVFNSPLHF
once | TRBJ2-1 | TRBV27 | CASRGKSGTSGTVEQFF
- | TRBJ2-7 | TRBV30 | CAWSIPGQGADEQYF
- | TRBJ2-4 | TRBV19 | CASSLPISKNIQYF
- | TRBJ1-3 | TRBV28 | CASSLWQGKTGNTIYF
- | TRBJ2-7 | TRBV7-9 | CASSLGSGGHSYEQYF
once | TRBJ1-3 | TRBV5-1 | CASSPTLGTGGNTIYF
- | TRBJ1-2 | TRBV5-1 | CASSRGWNGYTF
- | TRBJ1-2 | TRBV28 | CASSSPHRGHKGYTF
- | TRBJ1-1 | TRBV28 | CASSSTGGPNTEAFF
- | TRBJ2-3 | TRBV27 | CASTQGDRGRNTQYF
- | TRBJ1-4 | TRBV28 | CASSLGAEKLFF
- | TRBJ2-2 | TRBV28 | CVASQANTGELFF
- | TRBJ1-2 | TRBV2 | CASLMGVGYTF